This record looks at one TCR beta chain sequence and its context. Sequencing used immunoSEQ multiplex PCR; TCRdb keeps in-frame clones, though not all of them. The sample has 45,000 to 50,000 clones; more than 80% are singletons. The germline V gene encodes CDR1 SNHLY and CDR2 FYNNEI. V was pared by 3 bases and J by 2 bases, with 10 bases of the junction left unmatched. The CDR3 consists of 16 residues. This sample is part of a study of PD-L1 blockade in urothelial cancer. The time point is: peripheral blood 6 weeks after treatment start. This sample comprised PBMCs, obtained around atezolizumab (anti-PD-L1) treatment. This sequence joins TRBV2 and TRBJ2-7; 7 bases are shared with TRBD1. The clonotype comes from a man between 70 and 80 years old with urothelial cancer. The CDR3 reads CASSESLGTEAYEQYF. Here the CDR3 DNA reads TGTGCCAGCAGTGAGAGTCTTGGGACAGAAGCCTACGAGCAGTACTTC. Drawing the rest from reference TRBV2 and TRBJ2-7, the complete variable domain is EPEVTQTPSHQVTQMGQEVILRCVPISNHLYFYWYRQILGQKVEFLVSFYNNEISEKSEIFDDQFSVERPDGSNFTLKIRSTKLEDSAMYFCASSESLGTEAYEQYFGPGTRLTVT.